One and the same sample provided the 4 T cell receptor beta chains below, sequenced in a study of T cell responses to AZD1222 COVID-19 vaccine. Repertoires were generated with immunoSEQ multiplex PCR, while TCRdb's copy carries only in-frame clones and drops some. Seen here are 55,000 to 60,000 clones, about 85% observed once, and the top ten hold about 21%. This sample comprised peripheral blood, obtained on day 0 of MenACWY control vaccination. The receptors were sampled from an adult in good health.

The chain carries TRBV28 and TRBJ1-2; D is undetermined. Germline CDR1 is MDHEN and CDR2 is SYDVKM. Trimming removed 5 bases at V and 0 bases at J, with 4 bases between. The CDR3 loop spans 12 amino acids. The CDR3 nucleotides are TGTGCCAGCAGTCTTTCTAACTATGGCTACACCTTC. Its protein is CASSLSNYGYTF.

J is TRBJ2-7 and V is TRBV4-2; weak D call: TRBD1 (6 bases). Germline V gene data show CDR1 as LGHNA and CDR2 as YNFKEQ. The CDR3 contains 14 residues. Trimming stripped 6 bases from V and 0 bases from J, with 12 bases between. CDR3 DNA: TGTGCCAGCAGTATCGACAGGAACTCCTACGAGCAGTACTTC. Amino acid sequence: CASSIDRNSYEQYF.

This chain uses TRBV7-6 with TRBJ2-5; TRBD2 agrees at 11 bases. The CDR3 is 16 residues long. With V trimmed by 5 bases and J by 5 bases, 10 bases remained unmatched. The V gene's germline CDR1 is SGHVS and CDR2 FNYEAQ. CDR3 sequence reads: CASSRTLAGVGETQYF. CDR3 DNA sequence: TGTGCCAGCAGCAGGACACTAGCGGGAGTTGGTGAGACCCAGTACTTC.

The genes are TRBV28 and TRBJ1-5; no clear D gene. This CDR3 contains 15 residues. Per germline, CDR1 MDHEN and CDR2 SYDVKM. The V and J ends lost 1 base and 8 bases respectively, with 15 bases between them. CDR3 region: CASSLSNSRVEPQHF. The CDR3 nucleotides read TGTGCCAGCAGTTTATCTAACAGCCGCGTTGAGCCCCAGCATTTT.